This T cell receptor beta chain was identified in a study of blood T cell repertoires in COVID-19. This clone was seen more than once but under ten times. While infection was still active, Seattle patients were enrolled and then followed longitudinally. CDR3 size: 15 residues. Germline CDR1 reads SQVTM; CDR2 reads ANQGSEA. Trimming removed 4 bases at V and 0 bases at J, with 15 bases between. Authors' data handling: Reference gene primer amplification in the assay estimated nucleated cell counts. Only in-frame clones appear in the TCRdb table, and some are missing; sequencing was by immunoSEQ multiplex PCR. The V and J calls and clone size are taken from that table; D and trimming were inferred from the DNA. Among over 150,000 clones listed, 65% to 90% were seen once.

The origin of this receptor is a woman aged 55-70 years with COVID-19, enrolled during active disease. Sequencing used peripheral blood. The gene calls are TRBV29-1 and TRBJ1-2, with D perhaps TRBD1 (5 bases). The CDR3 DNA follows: TGCAGCGTTGGTTCAGGGTACCCCTCTAACTATGGCTACACCTTC. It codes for CSVGSGYPSNYGYTF. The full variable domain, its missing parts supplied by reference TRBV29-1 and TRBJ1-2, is SAVISQKPSRDICQRGTSLTIQCQVDSQVTMMFWYRQQPGQSLTLIATANQGSEATYESGFVIDKFPISRPNLTFSTLTVSNMSPEDSSIYLCSVGSGYPSNYGYTFGSGTRLTVV.